The 3 T cell receptor beta chains presented below share a single source sample, sequenced in a study of identical twins. Via MiXCR, TCRdb re-called the 5' RACE reads, giving one row per CDR3 protein. The data show some 600,000 distinct CDR3 sequences, with around 7.4% seen just once and 1.6% held by the top ten. Another study also made use of these data, one on yellow fever vaccine responses in identical twins.

Sequencing was performed on PBMCs. These receptors came from a woman aged 18-30 years in good health.

This clonotype showed up just a few times. This chain uses TRBV7-8 with TRBJ1-1; TRBD1 agrees at 9 bases. The CDR3 has 15 residues. Germline V gene sequence: CDR1 SGHVS, CDR2 FQNEAQ. J lost 5 bases, V lost 7 bases, and 11 bases had no gene match. This CDR3 is CASIPEQGAHTEAFF. CDR3 in DNA: TGTGCCAGCATCCCAGAACAGGGGGCGCATACTGAAGCTTTCTTT.

This clonotype was seen many times. The chain is built from TRBV4-1 and TRBJ2-3, with D perhaps being TRBD1 or TRBD2 (5 bases each). Trimming removed 6 bases from V and 1 base from J, with 8 bases in between. Looked up from germline, CDR1 is MGHRA and CDR2 is YSYEKL. The CDR3 runs to 13 residues. Here the CDR3 reads CASRRGGTDTQYF. CDR3 DNA: TGCGCCAGCAGACGAGGGGGCACAGATACGCAGTATTTT.

The sample holds many counts of this clonotype. The chain uses TRBV5-1 and TRBJ1-1; D call uncertain. Per the germline V gene, CDR1 is SGHRS and CDR2 is YFSETQ. V was trimmed by 1 base and J by 2 bases, leaving 6 bases between them. This CDR3 region has 13 residues. In DNA form, the CDR3 reads TGCGCCAGCAGCTTGTGGACCAACACTGAAGCTTTCTTT. It encodes CASSLWTNTEAFF. Complete variable domain (other parts from reference TRBV5-1 and TRBJ1-1): KAGVTQTPRYLIKTRGQQVTLSCSPISGHRSVSWYQQTPGQGLQFLFEYFSETQRNKGNFPGRFSGRQFSNSRSEMNVSTLELGDSALYLCASSLWTNTEAFFGQGTRLTVV.